This TCR beta chain was sequenced during a study of technical replicates of blood from several donors. There are 14 residues in the CDR3. The J segment lost 2 bases and the V segment lost 7 bases, leaving 8 bases of the junction unmatched. Per germline, CDR1 SNHLY and CDR2 FYNNEI. Here immunoSEQ multiplex PCR was the method, and the copy in TCRdb shows in-frame clones only, minus some. The repertoire holds some 70,000 clones, with around nine tenths as singletons. This TCR came from a human donor in good health. Some clones in this sample may be carry-over from other donors' samples. This chain uses TRBV2 with TRBJ2-7; 7 positions agree with TRBD1. Sample: PBMCs. CDR3 residues: CASNLQGPPYEQYF. CDR3 in DNA: TGTGCCAGCAATTTACAGGGGCCCCCCTACGAGCAGTACTTC.